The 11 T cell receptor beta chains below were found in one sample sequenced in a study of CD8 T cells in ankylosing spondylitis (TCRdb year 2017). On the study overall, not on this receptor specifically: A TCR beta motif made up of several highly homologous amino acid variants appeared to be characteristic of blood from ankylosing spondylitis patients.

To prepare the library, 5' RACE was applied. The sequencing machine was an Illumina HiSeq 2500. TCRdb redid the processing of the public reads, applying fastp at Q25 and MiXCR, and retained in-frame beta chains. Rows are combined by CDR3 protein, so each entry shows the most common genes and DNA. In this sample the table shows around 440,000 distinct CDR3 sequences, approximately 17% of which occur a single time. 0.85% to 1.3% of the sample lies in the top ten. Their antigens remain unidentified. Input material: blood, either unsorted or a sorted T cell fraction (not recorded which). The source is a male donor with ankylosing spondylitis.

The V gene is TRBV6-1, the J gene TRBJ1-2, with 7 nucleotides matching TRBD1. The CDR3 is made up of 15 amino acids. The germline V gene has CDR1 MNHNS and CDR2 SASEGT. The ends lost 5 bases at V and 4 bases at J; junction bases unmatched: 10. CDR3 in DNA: TGTGCCAGCAGTCTAGAACAGGGGATGAGCTATGGCTACACCTTC. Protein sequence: CASSLEQGMSYGYTF.

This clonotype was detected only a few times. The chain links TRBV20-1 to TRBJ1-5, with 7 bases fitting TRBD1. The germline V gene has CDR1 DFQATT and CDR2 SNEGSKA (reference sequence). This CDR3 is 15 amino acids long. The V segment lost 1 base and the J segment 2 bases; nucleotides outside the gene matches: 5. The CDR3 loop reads CSARGTGAGNQPQHF. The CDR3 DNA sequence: TGCAGTGCTAGAGGCACAGGGGCGGGCAATCAGCCCCAGCATTTT.

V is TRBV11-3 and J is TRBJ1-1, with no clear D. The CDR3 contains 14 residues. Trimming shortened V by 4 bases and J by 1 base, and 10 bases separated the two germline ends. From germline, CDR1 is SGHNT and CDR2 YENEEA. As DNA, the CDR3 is TGTGCCAGCAGCTCGGGAGCCGCGAACACTGAAGCTTTCTTT. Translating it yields CASSSGAANTEAFF. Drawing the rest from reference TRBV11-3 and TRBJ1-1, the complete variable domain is EAGVVQSPRYKIIEKKQPVAFWCNPISGHNTLYWYLQNLGQGPELLIRYENEEAVDDSQLPKDRFSAERLKGVDSTLKIQPAELGDSAVYLCASSSGAANTEAFFGQGTRLTVV.

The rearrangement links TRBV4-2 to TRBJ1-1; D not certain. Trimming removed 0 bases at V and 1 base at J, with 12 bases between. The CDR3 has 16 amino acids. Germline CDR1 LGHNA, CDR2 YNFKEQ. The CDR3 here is CASSQDDEARNTEAFF. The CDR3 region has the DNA TGTGCCAGCAGCCAAGATGATGAGGCTCGGAACACTGAAGCTTTCTTT.

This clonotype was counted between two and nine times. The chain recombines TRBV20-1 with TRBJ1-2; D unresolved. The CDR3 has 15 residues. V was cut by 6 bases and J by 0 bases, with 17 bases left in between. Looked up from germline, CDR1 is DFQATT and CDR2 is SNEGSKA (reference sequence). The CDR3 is CSAIKAGRANYGYTF. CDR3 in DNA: TGCAGTGCCATAAAAGCAGGACGAGCTAACTATGGCTACACCTTC.

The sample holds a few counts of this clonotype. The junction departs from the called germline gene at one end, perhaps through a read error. The CDR3: CASRIGQERNSEAFF. The CDR3 bases are TGTGCCAGCAGGATTGGGCAGGAGAGGAACTCTGAAGCTTTCTTT. The V gene is TRBV2, the J gene TRBJ1-1, with D uncertain. The CDR3 contains 15 residues. In germline, CDR1 is SNHLY, CDR2 FYNNEI.

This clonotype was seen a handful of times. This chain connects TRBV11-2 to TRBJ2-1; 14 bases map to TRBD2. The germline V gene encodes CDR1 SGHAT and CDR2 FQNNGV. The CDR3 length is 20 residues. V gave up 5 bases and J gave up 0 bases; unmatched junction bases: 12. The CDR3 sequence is CASSPLPGTSGRSSYNEQFF. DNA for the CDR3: TGTGCCAGCAGCCCCCTCCCAGGGACTAGCGGGAGAAGCTCCTACAATGAGCAGTTCTTC.

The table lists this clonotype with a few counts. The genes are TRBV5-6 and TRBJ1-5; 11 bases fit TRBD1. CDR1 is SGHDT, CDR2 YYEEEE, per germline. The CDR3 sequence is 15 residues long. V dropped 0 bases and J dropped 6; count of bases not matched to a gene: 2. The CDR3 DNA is TGTGCCAGCAGCTTGGCCGGGACAGGGGGTCAGCCCCAGCATTTT. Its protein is CASSLAGTGGQPQHF. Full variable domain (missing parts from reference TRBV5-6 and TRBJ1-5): DAGVTQSPTHLIKTRGQQVTLRCSPKSGHDTVSWYQQALGQGPQFIFQYYEEEERQRGNFPDRFSGHQFPNYSSELNVNALLLGDSALYLCASSLAGTGGQPQHFGDGTRLSIL.

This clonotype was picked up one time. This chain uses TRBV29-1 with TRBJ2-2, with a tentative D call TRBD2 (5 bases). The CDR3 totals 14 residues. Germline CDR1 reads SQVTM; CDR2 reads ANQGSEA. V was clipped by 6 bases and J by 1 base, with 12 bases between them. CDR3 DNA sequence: TGCAGCGTCAGAGGACTCCTGAACACCGGGGAGCTGTTTTTT. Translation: CSVRGLLNTGELFF.

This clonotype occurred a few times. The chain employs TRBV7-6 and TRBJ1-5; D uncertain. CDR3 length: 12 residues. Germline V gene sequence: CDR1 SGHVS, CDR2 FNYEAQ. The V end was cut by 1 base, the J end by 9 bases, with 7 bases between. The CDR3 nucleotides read TGTGCCAGCAGCTTAGATTTGGGGCCCCAGCATTTT. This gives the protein CASSLDLGPQHF. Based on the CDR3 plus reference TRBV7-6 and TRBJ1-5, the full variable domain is GAGVSQSPRYKVTKRGQDVALRCDPISGHVSLYWYRQALGQGPEFLTYFNYEAQQDKSGLPNDRFSAERPEGSISTLTIQRTEQRDSAMYRCASSLDLGPQHFGDGTRLSIL.

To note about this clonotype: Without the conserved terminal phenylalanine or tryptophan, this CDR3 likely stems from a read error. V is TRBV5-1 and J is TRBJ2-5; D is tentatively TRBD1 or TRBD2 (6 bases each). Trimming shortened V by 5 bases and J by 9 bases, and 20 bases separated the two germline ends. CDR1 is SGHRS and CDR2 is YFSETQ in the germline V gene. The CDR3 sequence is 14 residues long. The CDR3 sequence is CASSGGQGQGPQYL. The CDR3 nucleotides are TGCGCCAGCAGTGGGGGGCAAGGCCAAGGACCCCAGTACTTA.